This T cell receptor beta chain is from a study of CD8+CD57+ T cells in acquired aplastic anemia (dated by TCRdb to the late 2010s). Looking at the study overall: Extracted DNA from sorted CD4+ and CD8+ cells averaged approximately 3 ug, ranging from about 0.17 to 30 ug. CD8+CD57+ expansion was defined as a frequency above the mean frequency observed in healthy subjects. The full study reports these points: Between patients and healthy controls, no significant difference in CD8+ Simpson's diversity was found (P=0.060). Although under 35 CD8+ CDR3 sequences were shared by patients and controls, these sequences appeared highly expressed in patients and within the immunodominant clones of patients.

The patients picked for sequencing were ones in whom flow cytometry had shown an expansion of CD8+CD57+ cells. Severe acquired aplastic anemia was diagnosed in all patients according to International Study of Aplastic Anemia and Agranulocytosis and Camitta criteria. At the time blood was sampled, none of the patients had received any therapy. In the study, sorted CD4+ and CD8+ blood T cells from patients with severe aplastic anemia and from healthy subjects underwent deep sequencing of TCR repertoires. Patients were enrolled under clinicaltrials.gov protocols 00001620, 01623167, 00001397, 00071045, 00081523 and 00961064 in the USA. Ficoll-Paque density gradient centrifugation was used to isolate peripheral blood mononuclear cells. Before DNA extraction, CD4+ and CD8+ T cells were sorted by FACS or by magnetic beads. Points on this clonotype: It lacks a known antigen. There are no base qualities to consult, and no much larger clone falls within one base.

From the cysteine up to the phenylalanine, the CDR3 has a length of 14 residues. Left in the record is the CDR3 DNA by itself, 42 bases read in frame from the first base. The V end loses 3 bases and the J end loses 2 bases, and a stretch of 14 bases separates them. CDR1 and CDR2 (DFQATT, SNEGSKA) derive from the germline V gene (reference sequence). TCR beta VDJ combination and CDR3 sequence profiling used genomic DNA as the template. An Illumina HiSeq 2000 was the platform used for TCR repertoire sequencing. Regarding the original processing steps: TRBV/TRBJ rearrangement plots, CDR3 size and DJ length profiles, and Simpson's diversity index were used to assess repertoires. The most abundant DNA sequence in the deep sequencing data was defined as the immunodominant clone. CDR3 amino acid sequences were screened for sharing across subjects and compared with published repertoires and the VDJdb database. The public reads were run again by TCRdb, first through fastp at Q25 and then through MiXCR, and only productive beta chains were kept. A single entry per CDR3 protein holds the most common genes and DNA from its merged rows. TCRdb assigned the V and J calls; the authors' analysis was not used. In all, the sample holds about 470,000 distinct CDR3 sequences, and less than 35% of those were seen once. Of the sample, 0.7% to 1% falls within the top ten clones.

The rearranged segments are TRBV20-1 and TRBJ2-7; the D gene is unclear. This TCR derives from a human donor with aplastic anemia. The sequenced sample consisted of sorted CD4+, CD8+, or CD8+CD57+ T cells (not recorded which) from PBMCs. The nucleotides read TGCAGTGCTAGTTTAAGCCCTGGCGCCTACGAGCAGTACTTC. This yields the protein CSASLSPGAYEQYF.